Ten or more counts support the clone carrying this TCR beta chain. Its antigen is unknown. Germline V gene lookup returns CDR1 SGHVS and CDR2 FNYEAQ. This CDR3 has 15 residues. The trim removed 7 bases at V and 4 bases at J, leaving 9 bases unmatched. The sample comes from a study of blood T cells in healthy people across ages. Study results and limitations: The study could not conclusively compare naive and antigen-experienced cells, given its unsorted PBMCs. Estimates of diversity drawn from one million T cells were considered underestimates.

A sample-barcoded 5' primer and a J-beta primer mix were used in a second PCR of roughly 6 to 11 cycles. A template-switch adaptor with 12 random nucleotides tagged each cDNA molecule. TCRdb processed the 5' RACE reads anew with MiXCR; each CDR3 protein has one entry. The sample includes more than 900,000 distinct CDR3 sequences, just under 30% of them seen just once. In addition, the sample was reused for a study of T cells of mothers and their children.

The V and J genes are TRBV7-6 and TRBJ2-3; 9 nucleotides align to TRBD2. This clonotype was sampled from a woman aged 40 to 50 in good health. The source material was blood. The CDR3 sequence: CASISSGGRADTQYF. The CDR3 coding sequence is TGTGCCAGCATTTCAAGCGGGGGGAGGGCAGATACGCAGTATTTT. Combining the CDR3 with reference TRBV7-6 and TRBJ2-3 gives the whole variable domain GAGVSQSPRYKVTKRGQDVALRCDPISGHVSLYWYRQALGQGPEFLTYFNYEAQQDKSGLPNDRFSAERPEGSISTLTIQRTEQRDSAMYRCASISSGGRADTQYFGPGTRLTVL.